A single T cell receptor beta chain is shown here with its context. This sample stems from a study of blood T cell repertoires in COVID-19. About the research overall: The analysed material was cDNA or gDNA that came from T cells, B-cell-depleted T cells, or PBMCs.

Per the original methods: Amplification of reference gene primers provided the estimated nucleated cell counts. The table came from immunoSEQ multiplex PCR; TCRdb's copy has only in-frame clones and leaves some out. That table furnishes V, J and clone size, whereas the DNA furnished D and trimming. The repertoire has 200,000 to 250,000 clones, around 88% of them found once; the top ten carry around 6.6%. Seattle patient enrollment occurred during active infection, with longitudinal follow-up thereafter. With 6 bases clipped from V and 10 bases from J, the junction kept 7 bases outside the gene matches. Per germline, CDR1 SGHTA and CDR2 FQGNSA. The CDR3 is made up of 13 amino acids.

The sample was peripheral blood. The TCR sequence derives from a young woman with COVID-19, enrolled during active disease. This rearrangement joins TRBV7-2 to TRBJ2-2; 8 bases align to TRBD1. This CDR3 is CASRSGGGTELFF. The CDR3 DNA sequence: TGTGCCAGCAGGTCAGGGGGCGGGACGGAGCTGTTTTTT.